The entry that follows covers one TCR beta chain sequence. This sample is part of a study of T cell changes during pregnancy in multiple sclerosis. Assay: immunoSEQ multiplex PCR; the TCRdb copy retains only in-frame clones and omits some. The sample consists of about 40,000 clones, around 94% of them appearing once. This CDR3 contains 16 residues. The ends were cut back, 4 bases at V and 6 bases at J, with 19 bases in the middle. The germline gives CDR1 MNHEY, CDR2 SMNVEV (reference sequence). The source is a female donor with multiple sclerosis, enrolled in a pregnancy study. This chain joins TRBV27 and TRBJ1-5, with TRBD1 as a possible D gene (5 bases). The sequences come from peripheral blood, collected in the third trimester of pregnancy. CDR3 bases: TGTGCCAGCAGTTCCTCTTTAGGCAGGGTTCGTCAGCCCCAGCATTTT. Translating it yields CASSSSLGRVRQPQHF.